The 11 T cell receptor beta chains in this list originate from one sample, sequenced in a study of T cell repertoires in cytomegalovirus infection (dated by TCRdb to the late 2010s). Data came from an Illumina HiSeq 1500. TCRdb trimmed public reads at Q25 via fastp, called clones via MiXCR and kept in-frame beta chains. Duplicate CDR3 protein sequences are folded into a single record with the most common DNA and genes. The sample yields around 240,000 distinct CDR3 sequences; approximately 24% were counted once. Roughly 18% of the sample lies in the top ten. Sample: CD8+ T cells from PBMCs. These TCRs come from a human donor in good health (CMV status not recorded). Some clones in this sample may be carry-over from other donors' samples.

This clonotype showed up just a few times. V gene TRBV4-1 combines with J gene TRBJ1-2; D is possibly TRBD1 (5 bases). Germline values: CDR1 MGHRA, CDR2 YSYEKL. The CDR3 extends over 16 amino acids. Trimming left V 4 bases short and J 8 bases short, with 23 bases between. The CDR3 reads CASSPKVGANFWGYTF. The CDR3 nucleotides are TGCGCCAGCAGCCCAAAGGTCGGGGCTAATTTCTGGGGCTACACCTTC.

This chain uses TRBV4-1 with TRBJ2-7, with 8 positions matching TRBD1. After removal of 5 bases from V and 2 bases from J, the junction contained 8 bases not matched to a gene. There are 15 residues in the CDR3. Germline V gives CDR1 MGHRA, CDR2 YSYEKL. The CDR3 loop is CASSATGGPAYEQYF. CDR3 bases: TGCGCCAGCAGCGCAACAGGGGGACCGGCCTACGAGCAGTACTTC.

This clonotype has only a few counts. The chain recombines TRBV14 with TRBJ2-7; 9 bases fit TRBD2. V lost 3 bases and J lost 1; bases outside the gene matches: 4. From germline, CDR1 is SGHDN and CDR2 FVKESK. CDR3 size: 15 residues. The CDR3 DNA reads TGTGCCAGCAGCCAGAAACTAGCGGGTTCCTACGAGCAGTACTTC. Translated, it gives CASSQKLAGSYEQYF.

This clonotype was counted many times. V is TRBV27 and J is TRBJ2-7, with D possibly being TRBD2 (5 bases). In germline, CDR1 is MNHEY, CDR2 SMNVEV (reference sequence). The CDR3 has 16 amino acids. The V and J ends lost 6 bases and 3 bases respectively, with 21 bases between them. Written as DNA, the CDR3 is TGTGCCAGCAGCTTGGACGGGCCTACCGGGAACTACGAGCAGTACTTC. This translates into CASSLDGPTGNYEQYF.

The CDR3 DNA follows: TGCAGCGTTGACCGCCTCACTGAAGCTTTCTTT. Translation: CSVDRLTEAFF. The chain carries TRBV29-1 and TRBJ1-1; no reliable D call. Trimming removed 3 bases from V and 4 bases from J, with 6 bases in between. Germline loops: CDR1 SQVTM, CDR2 ANQGSEA. The CDR3 is 11 amino acids.

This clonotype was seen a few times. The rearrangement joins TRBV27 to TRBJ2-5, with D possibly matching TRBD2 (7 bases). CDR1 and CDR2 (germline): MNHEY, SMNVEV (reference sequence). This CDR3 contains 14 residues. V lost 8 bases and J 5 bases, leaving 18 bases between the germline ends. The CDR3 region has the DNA TGTGCCAGCCGCTCGGGGGGCCTGTTTGAGACCCAGTACTTC. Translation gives CASRSGGLFETQYF.

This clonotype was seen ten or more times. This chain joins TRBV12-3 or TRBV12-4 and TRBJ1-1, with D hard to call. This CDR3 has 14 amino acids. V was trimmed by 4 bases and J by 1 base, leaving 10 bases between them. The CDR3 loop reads CASSSPDTNTEAFF. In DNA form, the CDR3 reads TGTGCCAGCAGTTCACCCGACACGAACACTGAAGCTTTCTTT.

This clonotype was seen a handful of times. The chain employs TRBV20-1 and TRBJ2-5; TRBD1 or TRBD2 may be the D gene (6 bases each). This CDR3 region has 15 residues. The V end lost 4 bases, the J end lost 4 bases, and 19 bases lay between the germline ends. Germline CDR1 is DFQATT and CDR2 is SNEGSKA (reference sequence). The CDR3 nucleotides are TGCAGTGCTAACGAGCGCGGGGACAATCGAGAGACCCAGTACTTC. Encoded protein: CSANERGDNRETQYF.

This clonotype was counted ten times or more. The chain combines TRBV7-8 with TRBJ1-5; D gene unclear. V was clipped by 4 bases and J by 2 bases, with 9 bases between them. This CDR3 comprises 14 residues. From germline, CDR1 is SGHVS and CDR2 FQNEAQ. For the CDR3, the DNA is TGTGCCAGCAGCTCCGTCCGGGGCAATCAGCCCCAGCATTTT. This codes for CASSSVRGNQPQHF.

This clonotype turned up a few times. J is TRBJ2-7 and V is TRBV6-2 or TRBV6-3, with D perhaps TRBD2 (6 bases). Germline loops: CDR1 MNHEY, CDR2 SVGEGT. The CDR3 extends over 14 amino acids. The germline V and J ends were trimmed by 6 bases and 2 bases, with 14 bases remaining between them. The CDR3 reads CASSRRLVPYEQYF. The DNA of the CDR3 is TGTGCCAGCAGCCGTCGACTAGTCCCCTACGAGCAGTACTTC.

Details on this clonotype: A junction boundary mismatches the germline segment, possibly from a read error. In DNA form, the CDR3 reads TGTACCAGCAGCTTAACGTACGGCTACGAGCAGTACTTC. Its translation: CTSSLTYGYEQYF. The rearrangement joins TRBV7-3 to TRBJ2-7, with D hard to call. The CDR3 totals 13 residues. Germline values: CDR1 SGHTA, CDR2 FQGTGA.